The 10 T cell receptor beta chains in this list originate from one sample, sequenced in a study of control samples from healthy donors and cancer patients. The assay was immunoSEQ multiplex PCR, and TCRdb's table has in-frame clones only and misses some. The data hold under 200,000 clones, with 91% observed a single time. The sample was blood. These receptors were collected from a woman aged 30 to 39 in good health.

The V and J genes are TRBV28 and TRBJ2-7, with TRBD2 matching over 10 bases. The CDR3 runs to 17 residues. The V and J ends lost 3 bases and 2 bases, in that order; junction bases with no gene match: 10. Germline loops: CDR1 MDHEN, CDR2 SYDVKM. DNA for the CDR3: TGTGCCAGCAGTTTGCGGCTAGCGGGGGTTTATCCCTACGAGCAGTACTTC. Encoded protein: CASSLRLAGVYPYEQYF.

The CDR3 DNA reads TGTGCCAGCAGTTACGGTACAGCCAATCAGCCCCAGCATTTT. Encoded protein: CASSYGTANQPQHF. The chain recombines TRBV6-2 or TRBV6-3 with TRBJ1-5; the D is unclear. This CDR3 is built from 14 residues. The germline V and J ends were trimmed by 2 bases and 3 bases, with 8 bases remaining between them. Germline V gene sequence: CDR1 MNHEY, CDR2 SVGEGT.

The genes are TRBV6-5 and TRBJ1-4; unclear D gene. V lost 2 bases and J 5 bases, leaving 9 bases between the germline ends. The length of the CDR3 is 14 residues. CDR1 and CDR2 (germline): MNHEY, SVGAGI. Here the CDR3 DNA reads TGTGCCAGCAGTTACGGGCAGCCCAATGAAAAACTGTTTTTT. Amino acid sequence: CASSYGQPNEKLFF.

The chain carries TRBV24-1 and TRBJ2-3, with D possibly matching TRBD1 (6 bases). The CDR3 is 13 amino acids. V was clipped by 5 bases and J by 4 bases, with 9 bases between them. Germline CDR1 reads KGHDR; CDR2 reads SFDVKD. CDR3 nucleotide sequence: TGTGCCACCAGTGGACAGGTGGCAGATACGCAGTATTTT. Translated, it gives CATSGQVADTQYF.

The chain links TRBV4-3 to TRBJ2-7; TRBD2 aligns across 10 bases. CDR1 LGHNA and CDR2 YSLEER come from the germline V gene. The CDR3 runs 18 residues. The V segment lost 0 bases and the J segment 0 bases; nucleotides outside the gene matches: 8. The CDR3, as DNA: TGCGCCAGCAGCCAAGACCCTAGCGGGAGCTTAAGCTCCTACGAGCAGTACTTC. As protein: CASSQDPSGSLSSYEQYF.

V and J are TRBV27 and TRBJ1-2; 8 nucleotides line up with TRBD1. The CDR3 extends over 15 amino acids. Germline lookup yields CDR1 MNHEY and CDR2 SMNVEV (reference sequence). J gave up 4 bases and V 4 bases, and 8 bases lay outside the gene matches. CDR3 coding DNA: TGTGCCAGCAGTTCCCCCGGGACAGGAGGCTATGGCTACACCTTC. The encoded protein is CASSSPGTGGYGYTF.

The CDR3 here is CASSLARGSYNEQFF. In nucleotides, the CDR3 is TGTGCCAGCAGCTTAGCCCGGGGCTCCTACAATGAGCAGTTCTTC. The chain carries TRBV7-2 and TRBJ2-1; possible D gene TRBD2, 5 bases. Trimming took 0 bases from V and 0 from J, leaving 6 bases between them. Germline V CDR1 and CDR2: SGHTA, FQGNSA. The CDR3 covers 15 residues.

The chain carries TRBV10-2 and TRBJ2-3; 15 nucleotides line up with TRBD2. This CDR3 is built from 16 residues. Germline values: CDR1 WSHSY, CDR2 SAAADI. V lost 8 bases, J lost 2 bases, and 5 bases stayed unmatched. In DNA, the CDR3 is TGCGCCAGCCGCTGGACTAGCGGGGGGGCCACAGATACGCAGTATTTT. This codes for CASRWTSGGATDTQYF.

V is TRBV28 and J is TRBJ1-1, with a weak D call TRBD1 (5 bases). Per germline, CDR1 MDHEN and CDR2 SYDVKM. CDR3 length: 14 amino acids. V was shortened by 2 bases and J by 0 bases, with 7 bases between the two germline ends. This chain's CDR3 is CASSLARVNTEAFF. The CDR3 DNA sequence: TGTGCCAGCAGTTTAGCCAGGGTGAACACTGAAGCTTTCTTT.

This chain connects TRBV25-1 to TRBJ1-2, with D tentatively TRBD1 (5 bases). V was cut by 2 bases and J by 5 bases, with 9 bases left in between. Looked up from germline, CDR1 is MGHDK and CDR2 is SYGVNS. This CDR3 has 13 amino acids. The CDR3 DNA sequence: TGTGCCAGCAGTGAACCGGGACGGTATGGCTACACCTTC. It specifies CASSEPGRYGYTF.